This record concerns one T cell receptor beta chain sequence. The target of this receptor is not known. No much larger clonotype is one base removed from it; base qualities were not supplied. The roughly 39 donors, aged about 6 to 100 years, were systemically healthy Caucasian individuals from Russia. Each donor gave around 9.8 milliliters of peripheral blood, collected into EDTA-treated Vacutainer tubes. Ficoll-Paque density-gradient centrifugation was used to isolate PBMCs, with at least 6.5 million obtained per sample. Total RNA, at least 5.5 micrograms per sample, was extracted from PBMCs with Trizol reagent. The percentages of naive CD45RAhigh/CD27high T cells were determined by flow cytometry on a PBMC aliquot from every donor. These data originate in a study of blood T cells in healthy people across ages (dated by TCRdb to about 2015). Describing the broader study: In model experiments, roughly one uniquely barcoded TCR beta cDNA molecule per two T cells was captured by template switching. The study measured age-related changes in TCR beta repertoire diversity using deep sequencing normalized with unique cDNA molecular identifiers. The donors were divided into four age groups: young (average approximately 17 years), middle-aged (about 39), aged (approximately 59) and long-lived (roughly 82). To avoid experimental bias, donors of different ages were distributed randomly across sequencing lanes. Using the same blood draw, the study looked at two additional independent replicas of 1 million unique cDNA reads for two donors, one aged 18 to 30 and the other aged 80 or older.

Beyond this particular receptor, the publication reports: Observed TCR beta diversity per million T cells fell roughly linearly with age, and a significant reduction was already apparent by age about 38. Compared with the aged group, more naive CD4+ T cells, fewer expanded clones and increased TCR diversity were shown by the long-lived group, suggesting age selection. The percentage of naive T cells measured by flow cytometry correlated strongly with observed TCR beta diversity. Donor CMV infection status was unknown, potentially confounding age-related changes in expanded clonotypes. Total diversity estimates from one million sequenced T cells were considered lower bounds and underestimates. Since profiling was done on bulk unsorted PBMCs, naive and antigen-experienced compartments could not be conclusively compared.

Trimming at the junction amounts to 4 bases on V and 4 bases on J, and the germline ends lie 16 bases apart. CDR1 ENHRY and CDR2 SYGVKD are derived from the germline V gene. The CDR3 runs 16 amino acids, cysteine and phenylalanine included. Just CDR3 DNA is preserved here, 48 bases in frame from base 1. The method was 5' RACE. Sequencing took place on an Illumina HiSeq 2500. A second PCR of 7 to 11 cycles was performed with a sample-barcoded 5' primer and a J-beta primer mix. Each TCR beta cDNA molecule received a unique molecular identifier from a template-switch 5' adaptor carrying 12 random nucleotides. At least 2.5 million CDR3-containing paired-end reads were obtained from each sample. First-strand cDNA synthesis was performed from all RNA using the Mint cDNA synthesis kit, with priming by a TRBC-specific oligonucleotide. Following uracil-DNA glycosylase treatment, all cDNA underwent a first 18-cycle PCR with the universal primers M1SS and BC2_uni_R. From the authors' description of their analysis: Each sample was normalized by randomly selecting 1 million high-quality reads, each carrying a distinct molecular identifier. Reads sharing molecular identifiers were discarded rather than binned into consensus sequences. MiTCR, run with a Q25 quality threshold and the strictest error-elimination algorithm, handled CDR3 identification, clonotype clustering and error correction. A nonparametric unseen species model using Euler transformation provided a lower-bound estimate of total TCR beta diversity. TCRdb trimmed public reads at Q25 via fastp, called clones via MiXCR and kept in-frame beta chains. Duplicate CDR3 protein sequences are folded into a single record with the most common DNA and genes. The V and J calls, along with clone size, are taken from TCRdb and not from the paper's own processing. For this sample there are some 670,000 distinct CDR3 sequences; about 50% appear just once. The ten largest clones represent roughly 14% of the sample.

What was sequenced was blood. The sequence is built from TRBV10-3 and TRBJ2-2, and perhaps TRBD2 as D gene, on 6 matching bases. This TCR derives from a woman aged 80 or over in good health. Read as DNA, the sequence is TGTGCCATCAGTGCAAGGGACTTCGCGACCACCGGGGAGCTGTTTTTT. This gives the protein CAISARDFATTGELFF.